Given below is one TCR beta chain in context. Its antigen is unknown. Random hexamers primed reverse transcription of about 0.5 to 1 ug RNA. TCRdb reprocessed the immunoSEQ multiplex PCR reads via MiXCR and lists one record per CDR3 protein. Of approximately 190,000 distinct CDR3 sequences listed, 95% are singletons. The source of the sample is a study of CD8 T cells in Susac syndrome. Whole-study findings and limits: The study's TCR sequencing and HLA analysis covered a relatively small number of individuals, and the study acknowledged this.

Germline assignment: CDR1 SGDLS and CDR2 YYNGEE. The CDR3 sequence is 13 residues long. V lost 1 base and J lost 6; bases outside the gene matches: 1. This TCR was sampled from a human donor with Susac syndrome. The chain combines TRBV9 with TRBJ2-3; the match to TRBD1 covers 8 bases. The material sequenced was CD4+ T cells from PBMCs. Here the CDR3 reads CASSVRTGDTQYF. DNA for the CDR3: TGTGCCAGCAGCGTAAGGACAGGGGATACGCAGTATTTT.